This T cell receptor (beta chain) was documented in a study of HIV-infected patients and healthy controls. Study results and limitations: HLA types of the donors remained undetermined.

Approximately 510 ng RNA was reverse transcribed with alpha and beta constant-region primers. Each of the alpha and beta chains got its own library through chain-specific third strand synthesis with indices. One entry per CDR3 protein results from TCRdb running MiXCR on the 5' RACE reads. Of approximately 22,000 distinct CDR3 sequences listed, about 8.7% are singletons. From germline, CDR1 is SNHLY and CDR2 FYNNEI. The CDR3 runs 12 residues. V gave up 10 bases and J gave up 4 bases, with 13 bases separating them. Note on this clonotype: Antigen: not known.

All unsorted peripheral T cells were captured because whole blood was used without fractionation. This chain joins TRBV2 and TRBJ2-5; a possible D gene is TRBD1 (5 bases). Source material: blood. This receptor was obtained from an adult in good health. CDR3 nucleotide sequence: TGTGCCACTATCCAGGGTCGAGAGACCCAGTACTTC. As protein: CATIQGRETQYF.